This T cell receptor beta chain was recovered during a study of blood T cell repertoires in COVID-19. About the research overall: The cDNA or gDNA used as material had been derived from T cells, B-cell-depleted T cells, or PBMCs.

With V trimmed by 3 bases and J by 4 bases, 7 bases remained unmatched. The CDR3 length is 15 residues. The germline CDR1 and CDR2 sequences are SGHRS and YFSETQ. Authors' data handling: Amplified reference gene primers provided the basis for estimating nucleated cell counts. Clones were sequenced by immunoSEQ multiplex PCR, and TCRdb holds only the in-frame ones, with some missing. Clone size and V and J calls were adopted from that table, with D and trimming inferred from the DNA. The sample yields fewer than 250,000 clones, 75% to 85% seen once. The V and J genes are TRBV5-1 and TRBJ1-2; 9 positions agree with TRBD1. This TCR came from a human donor in a cohort sampled during active COVID-19. The specimen sequenced was peripheral blood. This CDR3 reads CASSSGQGTAYGYTF. CDR3 in DNA: TGCGCCAGCAGCTCCGGACAGGGGACGGCCTATGGCTACACCTTC.